The T cell receptor beta chain described here comes from a study of CD8 T cells in ankylosing spondylitis. The study, taken as a whole, reports: Existing reports had already noted some motif variants in reactive arthritis synovial fluid and blood.

A single record per CDR3 protein comes from TCRdb applying MiXCR to the 5' RACE reads. The sample has 350,000 to 400,000 distinct CDR3 sequences, 20% seen once; the top ten hold under 15%. This clonotype showed up just a few times. What it binds is unknown. This clonotype was obtained from a male donor with ankylosing spondylitis or in good health (not recorded which). Sequences were obtained from blood, either unsorted or a sorted T cell fraction (not recorded which).

The CDR3 sequence: CASSLAQDSTYEQYF. CDR3 bases: TGTGCCAGCAGCTTAGCCCAGGACAGTACCTACGAGCAGTACTTC. The genes are TRBV11-2 and TRBJ2-7; TRBD1 might be the D (6 bases). V gave up 1 base and J gave up 2 bases, with 12 bases separating them. CDR1 and CDR2 (germline): SGHAT, FQNNGV. The CDR3 is 15 amino acids.